The present TCR beta chain was sequenced within a study of cytomegalovirus exposure and HLA in healthy donors. Study overall: An earlier analysis found some 100 million unique TCR beta sequences from about 190 million T cells. From donors who were HLA-typed, an early data release held around 80 million unique TCRs. Overall study findings and caveats: The study recorded 164 TCR beta chains that were cytomegalovirus-associated. In a later analysis, TCR beta V- and J-gene trimming showed a link to a missense DCLRE1C variant.

The sample holds one count of this clone. Antigen unknown. The PCR had 60 Vbeta and 13 Jbeta primers. The data were produced by immunoSEQ multiplex PCR, yet TCRdb's version contains in-frame clones alone and is incomplete. Of around 190,000 clones listed, around 84% are singletons. Trimming shortened V by 2 bases and J by 5 bases, and 7 bases separated the two germline ends. Germline lookup yields CDR1 SGHDT and CDR2 YYEEEE. The CDR3 length is 12 residues. The TCR originated in a girl aged 2-10 years in good health and CMV-seropositive. J is TRBJ2-5 and V is TRBV5-6; D is unclear. The sequenced sample was PBMCs. CDR3 residues: CASSFSRETQYF. In DNA form, the CDR3 reads TGTGCCAGCAGCTTCTCGAGGGAGACCCAGTACTTC. Drawing the rest from reference TRBV5-6 and TRBJ2-5, the complete variable domain is DAGVTQSPTHLIKTRGQQVTLRCSPKSGHDTVSWYQQALGQGPQFIFQYYEEEERQRGNFPDRFSGHQFPNYSSELNVNALLLGDSALYLCASSFSRETQYFGPGTRLLVL.